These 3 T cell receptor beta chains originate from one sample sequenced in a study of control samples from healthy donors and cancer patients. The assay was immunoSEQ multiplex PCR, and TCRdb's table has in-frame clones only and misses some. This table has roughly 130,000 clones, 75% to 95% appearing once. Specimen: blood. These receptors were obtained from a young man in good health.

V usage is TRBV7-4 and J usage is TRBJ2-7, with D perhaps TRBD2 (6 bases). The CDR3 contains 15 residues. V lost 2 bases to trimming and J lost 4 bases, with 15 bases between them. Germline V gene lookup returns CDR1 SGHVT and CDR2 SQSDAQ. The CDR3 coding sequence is TGTGCCAGCAGCTTACGAGGGACTCTTTTTTACGAGCAGTACGTC. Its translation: CASSLRGTLFYEQYV.

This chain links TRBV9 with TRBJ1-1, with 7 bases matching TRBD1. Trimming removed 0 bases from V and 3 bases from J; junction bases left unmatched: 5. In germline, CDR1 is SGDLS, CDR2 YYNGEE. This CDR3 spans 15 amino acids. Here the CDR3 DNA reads TGTGCCAGCAGCGTAGGGCTCAGGGGGGACACTGAAGCTTTCTTT. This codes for CASSVGLRGDTEAFF.

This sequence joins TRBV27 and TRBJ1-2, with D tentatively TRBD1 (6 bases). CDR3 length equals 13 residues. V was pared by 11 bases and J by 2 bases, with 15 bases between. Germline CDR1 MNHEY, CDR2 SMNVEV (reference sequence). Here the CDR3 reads CAPLAGANYGYTF. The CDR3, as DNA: TGTGCCCCCTTGGCAGGGGCCAACTATGGCTACACCTTC.